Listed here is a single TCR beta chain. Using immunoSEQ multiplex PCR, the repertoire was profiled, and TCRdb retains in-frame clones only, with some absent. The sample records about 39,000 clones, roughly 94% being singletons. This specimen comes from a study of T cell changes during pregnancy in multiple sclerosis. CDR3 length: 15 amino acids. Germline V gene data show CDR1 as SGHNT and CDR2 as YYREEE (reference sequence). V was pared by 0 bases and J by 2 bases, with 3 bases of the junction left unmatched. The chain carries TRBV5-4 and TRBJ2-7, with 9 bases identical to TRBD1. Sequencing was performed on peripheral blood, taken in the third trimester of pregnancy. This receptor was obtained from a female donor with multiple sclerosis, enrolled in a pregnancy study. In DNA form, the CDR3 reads TGTGCCAGCAGCTTGGCCGGGACAGGGACCTACGAGCAGTACTTC. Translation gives CASSLAGTGTYEQYF.